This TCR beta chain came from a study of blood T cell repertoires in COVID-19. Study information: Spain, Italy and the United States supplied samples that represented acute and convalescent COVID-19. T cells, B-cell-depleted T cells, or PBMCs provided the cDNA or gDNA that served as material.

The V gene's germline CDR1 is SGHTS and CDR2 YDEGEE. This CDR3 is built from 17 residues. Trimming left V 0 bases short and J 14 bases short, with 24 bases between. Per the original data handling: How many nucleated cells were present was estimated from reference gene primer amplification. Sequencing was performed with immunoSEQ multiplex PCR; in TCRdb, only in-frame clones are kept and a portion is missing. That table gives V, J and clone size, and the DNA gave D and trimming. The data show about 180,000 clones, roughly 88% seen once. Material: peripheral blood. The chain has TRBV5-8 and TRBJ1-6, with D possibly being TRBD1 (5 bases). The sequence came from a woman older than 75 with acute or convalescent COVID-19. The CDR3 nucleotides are TGTGCCAGCAGCTTGGACCCCCCACAGGTTGTGGGATCAACCCTCCACTTT. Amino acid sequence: CASSLDPPQVVGSTLHF.